The rows below give T cell receptor beta chains drawn from one sample of a study of T cells in Graves' hyperthyroidism and ophthalmopathy. A single record per CDR3 protein comes from TCRdb applying MiXCR to the multiplex PCR reads. The profile shows under 350,000 distinct CDR3 sequences, approximately 14% of them singletons. Material for sequencing was blood. These receptors all come from a woman in her thirties or forties with Graves' ophthalmopathy. Each CDR3 is given with its conserved first and last residue. A D gene is named only where the DNA matches it firmly. Only part of the rows carry a size: once, few, many, or a class if the clone is expanded.

J gene | D gene | clone size | V gene | CDR3 DNA | CDR3 protein
TRBJ2-1 | NA | many | TRBV5-4 | TGTGCCAGCAGCTACGACTACAATGAGCAGTTCTTC | CASSYDYNEQFF
TRBJ1-2 | NA | many | TRBV12-3/TRBV12-4 | TGTGCCAGCAGGGGGCCTAACTATGGCTACACCTTC | CASRGPNYGYTF
TRBJ1-2 | NA | many | TRBV2 | TGTGCCAGCAGTTACAGGGATGGCTACACCTTC | CASSYRDGYTF
TRBJ2-1 | NA | NA | TRBV15 | TGTGCCACCAGCAGGTACCGGGACCGTCTCGACAATGAGCAGTTCTTC | CATSRYRDRLDNEQFF
TRBJ2-5 | NA | many | TRBV28 | TGTGCCAGCAGTTTTTTGGGGGCAGGGGGGTCGGAGACCCAGTACTTC | CASSFLGAGGSETQYF
TRBJ2-7 | NA | few | TRBV20-1 | TGCAGTGCGCGCCAGTTAAGCGGGGAGCAGTACTTC | CSARQLSGEQYF
TRBJ1-2 | NA | NA | TRBV20-1 | TGCAGTGCTACCGGGGACTGGAGAAATGGCTACACCTTC | CSATGDWRNGYTF
TRBJ2-7 | NA | NA | TRBV20-1 | TGCAGTGCTAGAGATCGCCCGGGTTGGTCATCCTACGAGCAGTACTTC | CSARDRPGWSSYEQYF
TRBJ2-1 | TRBD2 | NA | TRBV11-2 | TGTGCCAGCAGCTTAACGACTAGCGGGAGGGACAAGAGCAATGAGCAGTTCTTC | CASSLTTSGRDKSNEQFF
TRBJ2-2 | NA | NA | TRBV19 | TGTGCCAGTATGAGAGAGAACACCGGGGAGCTGTTTTTT | CASMRENTGELFF
TRBJ2-1 | TRBD2 | many | TRBV5-1 | TGCGCCAGCAGCTTGGAAACTAGCGGGAGCGGCAATGAGCAGTTCTTC | CASSLETSGSGNEQFF
TRBJ2-5 | NA | many | TRBV5-4 | TGTGCCAGCAGCCCACAGGGTGTGGGAGAGACCCAGTACTTC | CASSPQGVGETQYF
TRBJ1-2 | NA | few | TRBV7-6 | TGTGCCAGCAGCTTAGGTTCTGGGTCTGGCTACACCTTC | CASSLGSGSGYTF
TRBJ2-2 | NA | many | TRBV6-1 | TGTGCCAGCAGTCTAGGACGCACCGGGGAGCTGTTTTTT | CASSLGRTGELFF
TRBJ2-7 | NA | NA | TRBV12-5 | TGTGCTAGTGCCTCAGGTTACTCCTACGAGCAGTACTTC | CASASGYSYEQYF
TRBJ1-1 | TRBD1 | many | TRBV10-3 | TGTGCCATCAGTGAGTCTGGACAGGCTGAAGCTTTCTTT | CAISESGQAEAFF
TRBJ1-1 | NA | many | TRBV28 | TGTGCCAGCACCCTAGACAGACATCTAAGCCTAGAAGCTTTCTTT | CASTLDRHLSLEAFF
TRBJ2-1 | NA | few | TRBV6-1 | TGTGCCAGCAGTTTTTTAAGTCCGGGGCGGGACTCTAGAATTAACAATGAGCAGTTCTTC | CASSFLSPGRDSRINNEQFF
TRBJ1-1 | NA | many | TRBV6-1 | TGTGCCAGCAGTGAATGGGGAAACACTGAAGCTTTCTTT | CASSEWGNTEAFF
TRBJ2-7 | NA | few | TRBV29-1 | TGCAGCGTTGTGCGGGCCGATTCGTACGAGCAGTACTTC | CSVVRADSYEQYF
TRBJ2-1 | NA | many | TRBV11-3 | TGTGCCAGCAGCTTAGATCAGCCCTACAATGAGCAGTTCTTC | CASSLDQPYNEQFF
TRBJ2-7 | TRBD2 | many | TRBV2 | TGTGCCAGCATCCAAGCGGGGGGGCCCTACGAGCAGTACTTC | CASIQAGGPYEQYF
TRBJ2-1 | TRBD1 | NA | TRBV4-2 | TGTGCCAGCAGCCACTTGGGACAGGGGACGAGCTCCTACAATGAGCAGTTCTTC | CASSHLGQGTSSYNEQFF
TRBJ2-2 | NA | NA | TRBV29-1 | TGCAGCGTTCGGGGGCTTGGAGGGCGGGACGGGGAGCTGTTTTTT | CSVRGLGGRDGELFF
TRBJ1-1 | NA | many | TRBV5-1 | TGCGCCAGCAGAGGACACCCGAACACTGAAGCTTTCTTT | CASRGHPNTEAFF
TRBJ2-5 | NA | NA | TRBV19 | TGTGCCAGTAGTATGATCGGGGCCCAAGAGACCCAGTACTTC | CASSMIGAQETQYF
TRBJ1-2 | NA | many | TRBV6-1 | TGTGCCAGCAGTCTACTCGGTGGTGATGGCTACACCTTC | CASSLLGGDGYTF
TRBJ2-2 | NA | NA | TRBV28 | TGTGCCAGCCTCCAGGCGAACACCGGGGAGCTGTTTTTT | CASLQANTGELFF
TRBJ1-2 | TRBD1 | NA | TRBV19 | TGTGCCAGTAGTACTCGGCAACAGGGGAACTATGGCTACACCTTC | CASSTRQQGNYGYTF
TRBJ2-5 | NA | many | TRBV12-3/TRBV12-4 | TGTGCCAGCAGTTTATTGGGGGGGCTGAAACAAGAGACCCAGTACTTC | CASSLLGGLKQETQYF
TRBJ1-5 | NA | NA | TRBV18 | TGTGCCAGCTCACGGGGGCAGGAACGACAGCCCCAGCATTTT | CASSRGQERQPQHF
TRBJ1-5 | NA | many | TRBV28 | TGTGCCAGCACGGGTCTAGGTAGCAATCAGCCCCAGCATTTT | CASTGLGSNQPQHF
TRBJ2-1 | NA | many | TRBV3-1 | TGTGCCAGCAGCCAAGAAGGACTCGTGAATGAGCAGTTCTTC | CASSQEGLVNEQFF
TRBJ1-1 | NA | few | TRBV2 | TGTGCCAGCAGCCTTCGGACGGCATCAGGAAACACTGAAGCTTTCTTT | CASSLRTASGNTEAFF
TRBJ1-2 | NA | few | TRBV19 | TGTGCCAGTAGTATCCGAGGTAGGGACTATGGCTACACCTTC | CASSIRGRDYGYTF
TRBJ2-5 | NA | many | TRBV27 | TGTGCCAGCACCGGGACAAGAGAAGAGACCCAGTACTTC | CASTGTREETQYF
TRBJ1-2 | TRBD1 | many | TRBV12-3/TRBV12-4 | TGTGCCACCCTCAGCGCGACAGGGGTCACGAGTGGCTACACCTTC | CATLSATGVTSGYTF
TRBJ2-7 | NA | many | TRBV20-1 | TGCAGTGCTCCGGGACTGCCCTCCTACGAGCAGTACTTC | CSAPGLPSYEQYF
TRBJ1-2 | NA | many | TRBV27 | TGTGCCAGCAGTTTATCTACAGGGAATTCGTTGGGCTACACCTTC | CASSLSTGNSLGYTF
TRBJ2-1 | TRBD2 | few | TRBV29-1 | TGCAGCGGCCAGCGGGGGGCCCCCGATGAGCAGTTCTTC | CSGQRGAPDEQFF
TRBJ2-7 | NA | many | TRBV27 | TGTGCCAGCAGTTTTAACGGATACGAGCAGTACTTC | CASSFNGYEQYF